This section outlines one TCR beta chain sequence together with its context. The entry originates in a study of blood T cell repertoires in COVID-19. Study details: Acute-phase and convalescent COVID-19 samples originated in the United States, Italy and Spain. T cells, B-cell-depleted T cells, or PBMCs supplied cDNA or gDNA.

This CDR3 has 18 residues. Germline assignment: CDR1 SGDLS and CDR2 YYNGEE. Trimming cost V 4 bases and J 2 bases; bases outside gene matches: 9. In the authors' workflow: Scientists estimated how many nucleated cells there were by amplifying reference gene primers. The assay was immunoSEQ multiplex PCR, and TCRdb's table has in-frame clones only and misses some. V, J and clone size are those of that table, while D and trimming were read from the DNA. The sample yields more than 100,000 clones, 85% to 90% seen once. J is TRBJ2-1 and V is TRBV9; 13 positions agree with TRBD2. The sequenced sample was peripheral blood. This TCR was recovered from a woman aged 45-60 years with active or convalescent COVID-19. For the CDR3, the DNA is TGTGCCAGCAGCTCTAGGACTAGCGGGAGTGTGGCCTACAATGAGCAGTTCTTC. This gives the protein CASSSRTSGSVAYNEQFF.